This T cell receptor beta chain was identified during a study of T cell clones after liver transplantation. The V gene lost 3 bases and the J gene lost 4 bases, with 15 bases spanning the gap. CDR3 length: 15 residues. Germline CDR1 LNHDA, CDR2 SQIVND (reference sequence). This table comes from immunoSEQ multiplex PCR, and its TCRdb copy is limited to in-frame clones, with some not included. Of more than 95,000 clones in the sample, roughly four fifths were seen once. Sequencing used CD4+ T cells from blood, obtained before liver transplant. This TCR was sampled from a human donor who received a liver transplant. The chain has TRBV19 and TRBJ1-2; D uncertain. This chain's CDR3 is CASSIDRANPYGYTF. DNA of the CDR3: TGTGCCAGTAGTATCGATCGAGCGAACCCCTATGGCTACACCTTC.